The 14 T cell receptor beta chains below all came from one sample that was sequenced in a study of blood T cell repertoires in COVID-19. Libraries were prepared by immunoSEQ multiplex PCR; TCRdb keeps only in-frame clonotypes and omits some of them. Counted here are 30,000 to 45,000 clones, over 75% occurring once; the ten biggest clones make up about 35%. The sample taken for sequencing was peripheral blood. These receptors were taken from a man in his fifties or sixties with acute or convalescent COVID-19.

This clone was detected once. The chain recombines TRBV11-3 with TRBJ2-3; D is perhaps TRBD1 (6 bases). V lost 0 bases and J lost 2, with 15 bases in between. Germline-derived CDR1 and CDR2 are SGHNT and YENEEA. The CDR3 extends over 17 amino acids. In DNA form, the CDR3 reads TGTGCCAGCAGCTTAGAGAGGTACAGGGCCCCCACAGATACGCAGTATTTT. Protein: CASSLERYRAPTDTQYF.

The V gene is TRBV12-3 or TRBV12-4, the J gene TRBJ2-7; D not resolved. The V gene lost 1 base and the J gene lost 2 bases, with 6 bases spanning the gap. The CDR3 contains 13 residues. CDR3 nucleotide sequence: TGTGCCAGCAGTTTAGACAAACCCTACGAGCAGTACTTC. Amino acids: CASSLDKPYEQYF.

This clone came up a few times. The V gene is TRBV10-1, the J gene TRBJ2-2; TRBD1 might be the D (5 bases). The CDR3 sequence is 14 residues long. Germline V gene lookup returns CDR1 WNHNN and CDR2 SYGVQD (reference sequence). The V and J ends lost 5 bases and 1 base respectively, with 8 bases between them. CDR3 residues: CASSNGQNTGELFF. The CDR3, as DNA: TGCGCCAGCAGTAATGGACAGAACACCGGGGAGCTGTTTTTT.

The chain couples TRBV3-1 (or the pseudogene TRBV3-2) to TRBJ1-1; TRBD1 matches at 10 bases. The CDR3 length is 16 residues. V gave up 2 bases and J gave up 4 bases; unmatched junction bases: 7. CDR1 is LGHDT and CDR2 is YNNKEL in the germline V gene (reference sequence). The CDR3: CASSQRSTGGFTEAFF. CDR3 nucleotides: TGTGCCAGCAGCCAAAGATCGACAGGGGGCTTCACTGAAGCTTTCTTT.

The chain joins TRBV11-3 to TRBJ2-3, with D unresolved. Trimming took 1 base from V and 2 from J, leaving 13 bases between them. Germline CDR1 reads SGHNT; CDR2 reads YENEEA. The CDR3 consists of 16 residues. CDR3 sequence (DNA): TGTGCCAGCAGCTTAGGCCAGCAGGCGTCCACAGATACGCAGTATTTT. Its protein is CASSLGQQASTDTQYF.

The V call is TRBV5-8, the J call TRBJ2-6; D unresolved. The V end was cut by 0 bases, the J end by 0 bases, with 13 bases between. Germline V gene lookup returns CDR1 SGHTS and CDR2 YDEGEE. The CDR3 runs 18 residues. For the CDR3, the DNA is TGTGCCAGCAGCTTGGTCCAATTAAGCCTCTCTGGGGCCAACGTCCTGACTTTC. This encodes CASSLVQLSLSGANVLTF.

The chain employs TRBV11-3 and TRBJ1-1, with no clear D. The CDR3 contains 15 residues. V dropped 6 bases and J dropped 2 bases, with 16 bases sitting between them. Germline assignment: CDR1 SGHNT and CDR2 YENEEA. This CDR3 reads CASRRLGSINTEAFF. CDR3 DNA: TGTGCCAGCAGGCGCCTGGGGAGCATCAACACTGAAGCTTTCTTT.

CDR3 protein: CASSLGGTNDGNQPQHF. Here the CDR3 DNA reads TGTGCCAGCAGCTTAGGAGGGACTAATGATGGCAATCAGCCCCAGCATTTT. This sequence joins TRBV7-9 and TRBJ1-5; perhaps TRBD1 as D (5 bases). Germline V gene sequence: CDR1 SEHNR, CDR2 FQNEAQ (reference sequence). The CDR3 length is 17 residues. V lost 1 base, J lost 2 bases, and 15 bases lay in between.

The V and J genes are TRBV20-1 and TRBJ2-3, with a possible D match to TRBD2 (5 bases). The germline V gene encodes CDR1 DFQATT and CDR2 SNEGSKA (reference sequence). Between the trimmed V and J ends, which lost 3 bases and 7 bases, there was a span of 14 bases. This CDR3 comprises 13 residues. This CDR3 is CSASVLGEHTQYF. DNA of the CDR3: TGCAGTGCTAGTGTACTAGGCGAACATACGCAGTATTTT.

The chain recombines TRBV24-1 with TRBJ2-3; TRBD2 agrees at 12 bases. The V segment lost 9 bases and the J segment 6 bases; nucleotides outside the gene matches: 6. Germline CDR1 and CDR2: KGHDR and SFDVKD. CDR3 length: 14 residues. The chain's CDR3 is CATEPSGRADTQYF. In DNA form, the CDR3 reads TGTGCCACCGAACCTAGCGGGAGGGCGGATACGCAGTATTTT.

Points on this clone: At the DNA level, this CDR3 is encoded by other sequences in the same sample as well. This chain links TRBV13 with TRBJ2-7; D uncertain. Germline CDR1 and CDR2: PRHDT and FYEKMQ (reference sequence). The V end was cut by 0 bases, the J end by 0 bases, with 3 bases between. The CDR3 length is 13 residues. CDR3 DNA: TGTGCCAGCAGCTTAGGCAGCTCCTACGAGCAGTACTTC. Amino acids: CASSLGSSYEQYF. The full variable domain, completed using reference TRBV13 and TRBJ2-7, is AAGVIQSPRHLIKEKRETATLKCYPIPRHDTVYWYQQGPGQDPQFLISFYEKMQSDKGSIPDRFSAQQFSDYHSELNMSSLELGDSALYFCASSLGSSYEQYFGPGTRLTVT.

This clone was detected a few times. The genes are TRBV4-3 and TRBJ2-1; 7 positions agree with TRBD2. Germline CDR1 LGHNA, CDR2 YSLEER. V lost 0 bases, J lost 4 bases, and 6 bases stayed unmatched. The CDR3 loop spans 16 amino acids. The CDR3 DNA sequence: TGCGCCAGCAGCCAAGATCCCCTAGCGGCGTACAATGAGCAGTTCTTC. Encoded protein: CASSQDPLAAYNEQFF.

DNA of the CDR3: TGTGCCAGTAGTATTACCGGTAGCACAGATACGCAGTATTTT. As protein: CASSITGSTDTQYF. The chain employs TRBV19 and TRBJ2-3; D ambiguous. Germline V CDR1 and CDR2: LNHDA, SQIVND (reference sequence). The CDR3 totals 14 residues. The V and J ends lost 3 bases and 0 bases respectively, with 7 bases between them.

The V call is TRBV7-9, the J call TRBJ2-1; 10 nucleotides match TRBD2. J lost 5 bases, V lost 5 bases, and 12 bases had no gene match. Germline CDR1 and CDR2: SEHNR and FQNEAQ (reference sequence). This CDR3 contains 17 residues. The CDR3 reads CASSPFLGLAYHNEQFF. As DNA, the CDR3 is TGTGCCAGCAGCCCATTTCTGGGACTAGCGTATCACAATGAGCAGTTCTTC. The variable domain in full, with the rest retrieved from reference TRBV7-9 and TRBJ2-1, is DTGVSQNPRHKITKRGQNVTFRCDPISEHNRLYWYRQTLGQGPEFLTYFQNEAQLEKSRLLSDRFSAERPKGSFSTLEIQRTEQGDSAMYLCASSPFLGLAYHNEQFFGPGTRLTVL.